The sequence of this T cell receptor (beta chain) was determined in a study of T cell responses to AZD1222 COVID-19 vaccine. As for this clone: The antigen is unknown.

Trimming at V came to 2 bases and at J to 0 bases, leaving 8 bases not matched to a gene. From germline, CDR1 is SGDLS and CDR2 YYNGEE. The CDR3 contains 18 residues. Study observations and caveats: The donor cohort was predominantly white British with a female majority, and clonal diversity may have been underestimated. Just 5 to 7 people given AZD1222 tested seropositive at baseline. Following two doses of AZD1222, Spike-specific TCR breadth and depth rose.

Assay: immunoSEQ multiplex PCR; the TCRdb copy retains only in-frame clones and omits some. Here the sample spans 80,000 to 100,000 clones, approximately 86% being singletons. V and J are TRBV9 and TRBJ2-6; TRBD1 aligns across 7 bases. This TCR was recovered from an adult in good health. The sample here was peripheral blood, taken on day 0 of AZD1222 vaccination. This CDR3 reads CASSVWGQSTSGANVLTF. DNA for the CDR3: TGTGCCAGCAGCGTGTGGGGACAGAGTACCTCTGGGGCCAACGTCCTGACTTTC.